This TCR beta chain was identified in a study of early T cells in non-severe SARS-CoV-2 infection. Study details: With bulk RNA from unsorted whole blood as input, sequencing yielded unpaired chains.

In regard to this clonotype: Its specificity is not known.

Attachment of unique molecular identifiers was made to individual cDNA molecules. In TCRdb, the 5' RACE reads were re-called with MiXCR into one record per CDR3 protein. Among about 64,000 distinct CDR3 sequences, around an eighth were seen once, and the ten largest hold 1.3% to 1.5%. Study observations and caveats: Matching with VDJdb favored anti-spike CD8 responses (missing private and CD4 specificities).

The CDR3 is 15 residues long. The V gene's germline CDR1 is SEHNR and CDR2 FQNEAQ (reference sequence). Trimming shortened V by 1 base and J by 2 bases, and 9 bases separated the two germline ends. The chain couples TRBV7-9 to TRBJ2-1; maybe TRBD2 (5 bases). The starting material was whole blood, obtained at baseline. The sequence was obtained from an adult who was a healthcare worker with PCR-confirmed SARS-CoV-2 infection or an uninfected control (not recorded which). In DNA form, the CDR3 reads TGTGCCAGCAGCTTAGAATCCGGGACCTACAATGAGCAGTTCTTC. This translates into CASSLESGTYNEQFF.